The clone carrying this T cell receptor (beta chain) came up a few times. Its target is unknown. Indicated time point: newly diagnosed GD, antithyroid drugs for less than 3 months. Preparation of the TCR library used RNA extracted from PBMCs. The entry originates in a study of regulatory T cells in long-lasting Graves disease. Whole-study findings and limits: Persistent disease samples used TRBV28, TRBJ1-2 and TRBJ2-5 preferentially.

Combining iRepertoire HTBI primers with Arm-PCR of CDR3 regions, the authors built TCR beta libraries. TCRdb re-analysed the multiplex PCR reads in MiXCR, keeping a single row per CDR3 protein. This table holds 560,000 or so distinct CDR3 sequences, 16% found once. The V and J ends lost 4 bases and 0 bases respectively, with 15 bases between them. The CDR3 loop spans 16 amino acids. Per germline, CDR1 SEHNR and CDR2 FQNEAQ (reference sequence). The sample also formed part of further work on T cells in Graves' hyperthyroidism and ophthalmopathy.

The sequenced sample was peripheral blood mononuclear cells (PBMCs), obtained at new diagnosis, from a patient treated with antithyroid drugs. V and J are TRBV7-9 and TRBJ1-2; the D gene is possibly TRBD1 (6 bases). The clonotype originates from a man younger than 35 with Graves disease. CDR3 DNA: TGTGCCAGCAGCTACACAGGGAGGGCGTCTAACTATGGCTACACCTTC. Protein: CASSYTGRASNYGYTF.